This TCR beta chain was captured by sequencing in a study of CD8 T cells in ankylosing spondylitis. Findings of the study overall: Enrichment of disease-linked clones was reportedly significant in matched ankylosing spondylitis synovial fluid. With a CD8+ phenotype, disease-linked clones were relatively rare in peripheral blood.

A quantitative 5'-RACE method, one with molecular barcodes, was used to make TCR beta libraries. TCRdb itself ran the 5' RACE reads through MiXCR, one entry per CDR3 protein. The sample lists about 240,000 distinct CDR3 sequences; around 11% were seen once. This clonotype has at least ten counts. No antigen is known for it. CDR1 and CDR2 from the germline V gene are SGHRS and YFSETQ. V lost 0 bases and J 0 bases, leaving 4 bases between the germline ends. The CDR3 sequence is 15 residues long. The TCR originated in a male donor with ankylosing spondylitis or in good health (not recorded which). Sequences were obtained from blood, either unsorted or a sorted T cell fraction (not recorded which). V gene TRBV5-1 combines with J gene TRBJ2-6; D is unresolved. The CDR3 bases are TGCGCCAGCAGCTTGGTCCCCTCTGGGGCCAACGTCCTGACTTTC. It is translated as CASSLVPSGANVLTF.